These 4 T cell receptor beta chains were all obtained from the same sample, sequenced in a study of blood T cell repertoires in COVID-19. Some clones are missing from TCRdb's copy, which holds only in-frame ones; the method was immunoSEQ multiplex PCR. The table has roughly 120,000 clones, 85% seen once. The sequenced sample consisted of peripheral blood. These receptors were taken from a human donor in a cohort sampled during active COVID-19.

In its sample, this clone was seen a few times. This chain uses TRBV19 with TRBJ1-1, with TRBD1 as a possible D gene (6 bases). The CDR3 sequence is 15 residues long. CDR1 and CDR2 from the germline V gene are LNHDA and SQIVND (reference sequence). V was pared by 7 bases and J by 7 bases, with 22 bases between. The DNA of the CDR3 is TGTGCCAGTATCAAAACAGGGAGAGGTCACAGTGAAGCTTTCTTT. Amino acids: CASIKTGRGHSEAFF.

This sequence joins TRBV19 and TRBJ1-4, with TRBD1 matching over 9 bases. This CDR3 has 15 amino acids. V lost 6 bases to trimming and J lost 5 bases; unmatched junction nucleotides: 7. Germline loops: CDR1 LNHDA, CDR2 SQIVND (reference sequence). CDR3 coding DNA: TGTGCCAGTAGCCTAGTGGGGACAGGGAATGAAAAACTGTTTTTT. Translated, it gives CASSLVGTGNEKLFF.

The chain has TRBV28 and TRBJ1-1, with TRBD1 as a possible D gene (6 bases). The V end lost 3 bases, the J end lost 5 bases, and 16 bases lay between the germline ends. The CDR3 totals 15 residues. Germline CDR1 is MDHEN and CDR2 is SYDVKM. The CDR3 nucleotides are TGTGCCAGCAGTTTCTCCCCGGACAGAGTTACTGAAGCTTTCTTT. Encoded protein: CASSFSPDRVTEAFF.

With regard to this clone: An end of the junction differs from the germline gene, which may be a read error. The rearrangement uses TRBV11-2 and TRBJ1-1, with 7 bases that match TRBD1. The CDR3 runs to 15 residues. CDR1 and CDR2 from the germline V gene are SGHAT and FQNNGV. The CDR3 DNA follows: TGTGCCAGCAGCTTAGAGGGCAGGGGGAACACTGAAGTTTTCTTT. Amino acid sequence: CASSLEGRGNTEVFF. Filled out from reference TRBV11-2 and TRBJ1-1, the complete variable domain reads EAGVAQSPRYKIIEKRQSVAFWCNPISGHATLYWYQQILGQGPKLLIQFQNNGVVDDSQLPKDRFSAERLKGVDSTLKIQPAKLEDSAVYLCASSLEGRGNTEVFFGQGTRLTVV.